The text below deals with one T cell receptor beta chain. The source of the sample is a study of blood T cell repertoires in COVID-19. Study-level information: Sites across the United States, Italy and Spain contributed samples from acute and convalescent COVID-19. Sources were T cells, B-cell-depleted T cells, or PBMCs; the material itself was cDNA or gDNA.

As processed by the authors: By means of reference gene primer amplification, nucleated cell counts were estimated. TCRdb's copy holds only in-frame clones and misses some; the assay was immunoSEQ multiplex PCR. That table is the source of V, J and clone size, and D and trimming were worked out from the DNA. The sample shows around 100,000 clones, around 83% of them seen only once. The CDR3 consists of 13 residues. The germline V gene has CDR1 MNHEY and CDR2 SMNVEV (reference sequence). The V gene lost 3 bases and the J gene lost 6 bases, with 9 bases spanning the gap. The receptor's source is a human donor in a cohort sampled during active COVID-19. J is TRBJ2-1 and V is TRBV27; D is unclear. Sequencing was performed on peripheral blood. CDR3 in DNA: TGTGCCAGCAGTTTGTACAGTGCCAATGAGCAGTTCTTC. It specifies CASSLYSANEQFF.